The 8 T cell receptor beta chains below come from one sample, sequenced in a study of long-term antiretroviral therapy in people with HIV. Version v3.0 of the immunoSEQ assay ran at survey level. Generated by immunoSEQ multiplex PCR, the TCRdb table keeps only in-frame clones and is missing some. The table shows 25,000 to 35,000 clones, with roughly 94% occurring only once. Sample: unsorted PBMCs, taken 5.3 years after starting antiretroviral therapy. Receptors were obtained from a man over 45 with HIV.

The chain uses TRBV12-5 and TRBJ1-1, with no clear D. There are 16 residues in the CDR3. The germline gives CDR1 LGHNT, CDR2 FRNRAP. V lost 3 bases and J 5 bases, leaving 19 bases between the germline ends. CDR3 protein: CASGFGTSLHGTEAFF. For the CDR3, the DNA is TGTGCTAGTGGTTTTGGTACCAGCCTCCACGGGACTGAAGCTTTCTTT. Full variable domain (remainder filled in from reference TRBV12-5 and TRBJ1-1): DARVTQTPRHKVTEMGQEVTMRCQPILGHNTVFWYRQTMMQGLELLAYFRNRAPLDDSGMPKDRFSAEMPDATLATLKIQPSEPRDSAVYFCASGFGTSLHGTEAFFGQGTRLTVV.

The chain joins TRBV5-1 to TRBJ2-7, with TRBD1 matching 10 bases. With V trimmed by 3 bases and J by 3 bases, 0 bases remained unmatched. Germline CDR1 reads SGHRS; CDR2 reads YFSETQ. The CDR3 has 13 residues. The CDR3 DNA sequence: TGCGCCAGCAGCTGGACAGGGGGCTACGAGCAGTACTTC. Translated: CASSWTGGYEQYF.

The chain recombines TRBV7-2 with TRBJ1-6; 7 positions agree with TRBD1. The V segment lost 3 bases and the J segment 5 bases; nucleotides outside the gene matches: 4. The CDR3 is 15 amino acids. Looked up from germline, CDR1 is SGHTA and CDR2 is FQGNSA. The DNA for the CDR3 is TGTGCCAGCAGCTTCCAAGACAGGGATAATTCACCCCTCCACTTT. Translated, it gives CASSFQDRDNSPLHF.

This clone was found once. The chain has TRBV5-1 and TRBJ2-5; D call uncertain. The CDR3 loop spans 13 amino acids. V lost 1 base and J lost 2, with 6 bases in between. Germline CDR1 SGHRS, CDR2 YFSETQ. CDR3 amino acids: CASSLKQQETQYF. CDR3 bases: TGCGCCAGCAGCTTGAAACAACAAGAGACCCAGTACTTC.

The chain recombines TRBV11-2 with TRBJ2-7; 9 bases agree with TRBD1. J gave up 3 bases and V 4 bases, and 7 bases lay outside the gene matches. Per the germline V gene, CDR1 is SGHAT and CDR2 is FQNNGV. The CDR3 loop spans 15 amino acids. The CDR3 nucleotides read TGTGCCAGCAGCTACGCCGGGACAGGGCTCTACGAGCAGTACTTC. Protein sequence: CASSYAGTGLYEQYF.

The rearrangement links TRBV5-4 to TRBJ2-3; 16 bases line up with TRBD2. The CDR3 sequence is 16 residues long. The V gene end was trimmed by 4 bases and the J gene end by 4 bases; junction bases not matched to a gene: 3. Per germline, CDR1 SGHNT and CDR2 YYREEE (reference sequence). DNA of the CDR3: TGTGCCAGCAGCCCGGGGACTAGCGGGGGGGCAGATACGCAGTATTTT. This codes for CASSPGTSGGADTQYF.

This clone was seen a few times. The rearrangement uses TRBV28 and TRBJ2-6; 9 nucleotides match TRBD1. The V gene's germline CDR1 is MDHEN and CDR2 SYDVKM. This CDR3 is built from 18 residues. Germline trimming cut 6 bases from V and 1 base from J; bases unmatched to any gene: 10. This CDR3 reads CASRSPGQGTSGANVLTF. The DNA of the CDR3 is TGTGCCAGCAGATCCCCGGGACAGGGAACGTCTGGGGCCAACGTCCTGACTTTC.

This clone was recorded once. The chain recombines TRBV5-1 with TRBJ2-1; no reliable D call. The CDR3 has 15 residues. Germline-derived CDR1 and CDR2 are SGHRS and YFSETQ. V was cut by 4 bases and J by 5 bases, with 16 bases left in between. CDR3 in DNA: TGCGCCAGCAGCGGTGGGCGGCTTGAGAACAATGAGCAGTTCTTC. The encoded protein is CASSGGRLENNEQFF.